This is a list of T cell receptor beta chains from one sample in a study of T cell responses to AZD1222 COVID-19 vaccine. The repertoire was sequenced with immunoSEQ multiplex PCR; TCRdb's copy has only in-frame clones and lacks some. The sample records about 92,000 clones, just over 90% being singletons. Specimen: peripheral blood, collected on day 0 of AZD1222 vaccination. The source of these receptors is an adult in good health. CDR3s include the opening cysteine and the closing phenylalanine or tryptophan. The D gene is left open where the match is weak. The size field is filled for only some rows; it gives once, few, many or a size class.

V gene,D gene,J gene,clone size,CDR3 DNA,CDR3 protein
TRBV19,.,TRBJ2-7,.,TGTGCCAGTAGTCCCGGGGAGGTACACTACGAGCAGTACTTC,CASSPGEVHYEQYF
TRBV5-1,TRBD1,TRBJ1-1,.,TGCGCCAGCAGCTTGGCCGGGACAGGGGGCAGTTTGATCACTGAAGCTTTCTTT,CASSLAGTGGSLITEAFF
TRBV12-3/TRBV12-4,.,TRBJ1-3,.,TGTGCCAGCAGTTTAGCGATCGGAAACACCATATATTTT,CASSLAIGNTIYF
TRBV27,TRBD1,TRBJ2-2,.,TGTGCCAGCAGTTTATCCGTGGGACAGGGGGCTTTCGGGGAGCTGTTTTTT,CASSLSVGQGAFGELFF
TRBV27,.,TRBJ2-3,.,TGTGCCAGCAGTTTTTGGGGGGGCCTCACAGATACGCAGTATTTT,CASSFWGGLTDTQYF
TRBV10-1,.,TRBJ1-1,.,TGCGCCAGCAGGGACAGCCAAAGGGACACTGAAGCTTTCTTT,CASRDSQRDTEAFF
TRBV20-1,.,TRBJ1-1,.,TGCAGTGCTAGACAGAACACTGAAGCTTTCTTT,CSARQNTEAFF
TRBV19,TRBD1,TRBJ1-5,.,TGTGCCAGTACCCGGAAAGCGGCACAGGGGGCAAGTCAGCCCCAGCATTTT,CASTRKAAQGASQPQHF
TRBV29-1,.,TRBJ1-2,.,TGCAGCGTCGATTACAGCGGCGACGACTATGGCTACACCTTC,CSVDYSGDDYGYTF
TRBV27,.,TRBJ2-7,.,TGTGCCAGCAGTTTGGGACTCTCCGGCCCTTTTCGGTACTTC,CASSLGLSGPFRYF
TRBV5-4,.,TRBJ2-2,.,TGTGCCAGCAGCTTTTTCACAGGCAACACCGGGGAGCTGTTTTTT,CASSFFTGNTGELFF
TRBV19,.,TRBJ1-6,.,TGTGCCAGTAGTTTAGCCGCGCGGGGTTCACCCCTCCACTTT,CASSLAARGSPLHF
TRBV9,.,TRBJ2-2,once,TGTGCCAGCAGCTCCCGGGTCCTGAACACCGGGGAGCTGTTTTTT,CASSSRVLNTGELFF
TRBV18,TRBD1,TRBJ2-7,.,TGTGCCAGCTCACCGAGACAGGGTACCTACGAGCAGTACTTC,CASSPRQGTYEQYF
TRBV4-1,.,TRBJ2-7,.,TGCGCCAGCAGCCAAGGGTTGGGGGCTTCCTACGAGCAGTACTTC,CASSQGLGASYEQYF
TRBV21-1,.,TRBJ2-3,.,TGTGCCAGCGGCGATTCTAGCGGGGGGCGGAGCACAGATACGCAGTATTTT,CASGDSSGGRSTDTQYF
TRBV14,.,TRBJ2-3,.,TGTGCCAGCAGCCCGGTTCTCTTCTGGGCCGGCACAGATACGCAGTATTTT,CASSPVLFWAGTDTQYF